This TCR beta chain was sequenced for a study of shared clonotypes between healthy human individuals. Overall study findings and caveats: Larger richness was generally estimated for naive than memory subsets.

The J segment lost 0 bases and the V segment lost 0 bases, leaving 5 bases of the junction unmatched. Germline V CDR1 and CDR2: SGDLS, YYNGEE. The CDR3 is made up of 16 amino acids. A note on this clone: Its matching antigen is unknown.

Replicate PCRs from sorted subsets contained approximately 220 ng DNA, which is some 30,000 T cell genomes. Produced via immunoSEQ multiplex PCR; TCRdb's table is partial and in-frame only. The sample has over 2 million clones, about 94% seen once. Naive-designated CD8 cells lacked CD45RO, were positively enriched for CCR7, and omitted terminally differentiated effector memory CD45RA+ cells. This clonotype was obtained from a man aged 18 to 29 in good health. Input material: naive CD8+ T cells sorted from blood. The chain has TRBV9 and TRBJ1-1, with 7 bases aligning to TRBD1. The CDR3 sequence: CASSVVTGDVNTEAFF. The CDR3 coding sequence is TGTGCCAGCAGCGTAGTAACAGGGGACGTGAACACTGAAGCTTTCTTT.